This entry concerns a single T cell receptor (beta chain). The antigen remains unidentified. Unmatched junction bases numbered 7, after V lost 4 bases and J lost 4 bases. Germline V CDR1 and CDR2: SGDLS, YYNGEE. The CDR3 totals 15 residues. The data were obtained in a study of shared clonotypes between healthy human individuals. Study findings and constraints: With few donors, the genetic and exposure-history diversity represented was limited.

Roughly 27,000 T cell genomes, or about 0.3 ug DNA, went into replicate PCRs of unsorted PBMC. PBMC DNA, left unsorted, was sequenced on ten immunoSEQ deep assay plates. The repertoire was sequenced with immunoSEQ multiplex PCR; TCRdb's copy has only in-frame clones and lacks some. The data show fewer than 600,000 clones, 70% to 80% seen once. The V and J genes are TRBV9 and TRBJ2-3; 9 nucleotides agree with TRBD2. Sequencing input: PBMCs. This clonotype originated in a woman in her 40s in good health. Some clones in this sample may be carry-over from other donors' samples. The CDR3 is CASSISGSVSDTQYF. CDR3 DNA sequence: TGTGCCAGCAGCATTAGCGGGAGTGTGTCAGATACGCAGTATTTT.